The clone carrying this TCR beta chain was counted between two and nine times. This entry is derived from a study of beta chain features in type 1 diabetes. Trimming left V 8 bases short and J 2 bases short, with 18 bases between. The CDR3 is made up of 15 amino acids. Germline CDR1 reads MNHEY; CDR2 reads SVGAGI. The study reverse transcribed the entire isolated RNA, so it sequenced expressed TCRB transcripts. Assay: immunoSEQ multiplex PCR; the TCRdb copy retains only in-frame clones and omits some. In the table there are around 340,000 clones, approximately 8% of which are singletons. The specimen sequenced was central memory CD4+ T cells from blood. This sequence originates from a woman in her late teens or twenties in good health. This chain uses TRBV6-5 with TRBJ1-2; D not certain. This CDR3 reads CASRTASTKNYGYTF. The CDR3 nucleotides read TGTGCCAGCCGAACAGCGTCCACGAAGAACTATGGCTACACCTTC.